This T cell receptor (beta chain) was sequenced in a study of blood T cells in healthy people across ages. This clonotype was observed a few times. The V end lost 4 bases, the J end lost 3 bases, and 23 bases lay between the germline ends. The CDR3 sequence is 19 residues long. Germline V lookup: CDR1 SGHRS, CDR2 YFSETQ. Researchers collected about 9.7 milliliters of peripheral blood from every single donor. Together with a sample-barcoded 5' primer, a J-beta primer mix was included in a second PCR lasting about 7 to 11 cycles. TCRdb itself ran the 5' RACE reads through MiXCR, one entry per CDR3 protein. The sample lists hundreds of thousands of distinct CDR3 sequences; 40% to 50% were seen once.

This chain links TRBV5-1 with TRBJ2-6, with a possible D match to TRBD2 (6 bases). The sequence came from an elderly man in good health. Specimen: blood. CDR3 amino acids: CASSPLPAGGALGANVLTF. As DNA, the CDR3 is TGCGCCAGCAGCCCATTACCCGCCGGAGGGGCGCTTGGGGCCAACGTCCTGACTTTC.